This T cell receptor (beta chain) appears in the sequencing data of a study of blood T cells in healthy people across ages. The germline V and J ends were trimmed by 5 bases and 10 bases, with 15 bases remaining between them. The CDR3 contains 13 residues. This clonotype was found many times. Primed by a sample-barcoded 5' primer and a J-beta primer mix, a second PCR proceeded for 7 to 11 cycles. A 12-random-nucleotide template-switch adaptor tagged each cDNA molecule. TCRdb fed the 5' RACE reads into MiXCR, producing one record per CDR3 protein. The sample includes 980,000 or so distinct CDR3 sequences, around 46% of them seen just once.

The chain is built from TRBV12-3 or TRBV12-4 and TRBJ1-5; unclear D gene. The sequence derives from a man younger than 40 in good health. Sequencing was done on a sample of blood. CDR3 in amino acids: CASSRVLKGPQHF. For the CDR3, the DNA is TGTGCCAGCAGTAGGGTTCTAAAGGGACCCCAGCATTTT.